The sequence of this T cell receptor beta chain was determined in a study of vaccination and CD4 T cells after COVID-19. Study-level background: Median time from second vaccine dose to sampling was 72 days (14 to 241). Study observations and caveats: Early post-infection timepoints were missing, and relatively few convalescent patients were studied.

The length of the CDR3 is 16 residues. Germline V gene lookup returns CDR1 SGHRS and CDR2 YFSETQ. V was shortened by 3 bases and J by 0 bases, with 10 bases between the two germline ends. About this clonotype: As yet, its antigen is unknown.

Treatment in this sample: approximately nine-day PBMC culture with coronavirus spike peptide pools or control peptides (ViraFEST assay). Sequence data for DNA of cultured CD4+ T cells were generated by the Oncomine TCR Beta short-read assay. TCRdb re-called the PCR reads through MiXCR, storing one row per CDR3 protein. The sample shows about 13,000 distinct CDR3 sequences, about four fifths of them seen only once. The sequenced sample was CD4+ T cells from blood, cultured in vitro. This receptor was taken from a human donor who had recovered from COVID-19. The chain employs TRBV5-1 and TRBJ1-6, with D possibly TRBD1 on 6 matching bases. The DNA for the CDR3 is TGCGCCAGCAGCTCTCAGGGGAGCTCCTATAATTCACCCCTCCACTTT. Amino acids: CASSSQGSSYNSPLHF.